One and the same sample provided the 10 T cell receptor beta chains below, sequenced in a study of T cells after yellow fever vaccination. TCRdb independently ran MiXCR on the 5' RACE reads; one entry per CDR3 protein. Of about 260,000 distinct CDR3 sequences in the sample, about 5.2% were seen once. Sequencing used CD4+ T cells sorted from PBMCs, obtained on the day of the yellow fever booster vaccination. All receptors derive from a man aged 18 to 29 who received the YFV17D yellow fever vaccine.

This clonotype was seen a handful of times. The V gene is TRBV10-3, the J gene TRBJ2-5, with a tentative D call TRBD2 (6 bases). Germline V lookup: CDR1 ENHRY, CDR2 SYGVKD. The CDR3 has 15 residues. The V end lost 10 bases, the J end lost 5 bases, and 23 bases lay between the germline ends. The CDR3 loop is CATGAADGQSETQYF. CDR3 DNA: TGTGCCACGGGAGCCGCGGACGGGCAATCGGAGACCCAGTACTTC.

A few counts support this clonotype. V usage is TRBV11-1 and J usage is TRBJ2-7; no clear D gene. V lost 8 bases to trimming and J lost 10 bases, with 9 bases between them. Looked up from germline, CDR1 is SGHAT and CDR2 is FQDESV (reference sequence). This CDR3 has 9 amino acids. The CDR3 reads CASLASQYV. The CDR3 DNA is TGTGCCAGCTTGGCGTCTCAGTACGTC.

The sample holds a few counts of this clonotype. The V gene is TRBV7-2, the J gene TRBJ2-1; D tentatively fits TRBD1 or TRBD2 (5 bases each). The germline CDR1 and CDR2 sequences are SGHTA and FQGNSA. The V end was cut by 6 bases, the J end by 7 bases, with 16 bases between. The CDR3 runs 14 residues. CDR3 DNA sequence: TGTGCCAGCAGTACGGCGAGGGGATGGAATGAGCAGTTCTTC. Its protein product is CASSTARGWNEQFF.

Of note for this clonotype: A read error may explain this, as a much larger clone is one base away. The chain recombines TRBV5-1 with TRBJ2-3; 8 positions match TRBD1. Per germline, CDR1 SGHRS and CDR2 YFSETQ. The CDR3 extends over 15 amino acids. Unmatched junction bases numbered 5, after V lost 3 bases and J lost 2 bases. The CDR3 DNA reads as TGCGCCAGCAGCTGGGGGGACAGGCCCACAGATACGCAGTATTTT. This gives the protein CASSWGDRPTDTQYF.

The rearrangement uses TRBV5-4 and TRBJ2-7, with TRBD2 matching 8 bases. The germline CDR1 and CDR2 sequences are SGHNT and YYREEE (reference sequence). Trimming at V came to 2 bases and at J to 3 bases, leaving 4 bases not matched to a gene. The CDR3 is 14 residues long. DNA of the CDR3: TGTGCCAGCAGCTTTAGCGGGGCCCTCTACGAGCAGTACTTC. It translates to CASSFSGALYEQYF.

This chain connects TRBV18 to TRBJ1-5, with 7 bases identical to TRBD1. J was trimmed by 0 bases and V by 5 bases; bases with no gene match: 7. The germline gives CDR1 KGHSH, CDR2 LQKENI. The CDR3 extends over 16 amino acids. The CDR3 DNA follows: TGTGCCAGCTCAGCCGGGACAGCTAATAGCAATCAGCCCCAGCATTTT. Protein sequence: CASSAGTANSNQPQHF.

This clonotype has just a few counts. The rearrangement joins TRBV28 to TRBJ2-3; D uncertain. The V and J ends lost 4 bases and 7 bases respectively, with 15 bases between them. The CDR3 covers 14 residues. Germline V gene sequence: CDR1 MDHEN, CDR2 SYDVKM. The chain's CDR3 is CASSSASSRHTQYF. In nucleotides, the CDR3 is TGTGCCAGCAGTTCCGCCTCCAGTCGCCATACGCAGTATTTT. Drawing the rest from reference TRBV28 and TRBJ2-3, the complete variable domain is DVKVTQSSRYLVKRTGEKVFLECVQDMDHENMFWYRQDPGLGLRLIYFSYDVKMKEKGDIPEGYSVSREKKERFSLILESASTNQTSMYLCASSSASSRHTQYFGPGTRLTVL.

This clonotype appeared many times. The chain is built from TRBV7-9 and TRBJ2-2, with 9 nucleotides matching TRBD2. The ends lost 5 bases at V and 7 bases at J; junction bases unmatched: 11. The length of the CDR3 is 16 residues. CDR1 is SEHNR and CDR2 is FQNEAQ in the germline V gene (reference sequence). Here the CDR3 reads CASSPPRAGGNGELFF. The CDR3 region has the DNA TGTGCCAGCAGCCCTCCCCGGGCGGGAGGGAACGGGGAGCTGTTTTTT.

This chain connects TRBV19 to TRBJ1-5; no clear D. CDR1 LNHDA and CDR2 SQIVND come from the germline V gene (reference sequence). V lost 7 bases, J lost 6 bases, and 13 bases lay in between. This CDR3 spans 13 amino acids. This CDR3 reads CASTRGVGQPQHF. CDR3 DNA sequence: TGTGCCAGTACGCGGGGAGTGGGTCAGCCCCAGCATTTT.

This clonotype has more than one count but fewer than ten. The CDR3: CASSSGTGLNQPQHF. For the CDR3, the DNA is TGTGCCAGCAGTTCAGGGACAGGACTCAATCAGCCCCAGCATTTT. The rearrangement uses TRBV6-6 and TRBJ1-5; the match to TRBD1 covers 8 bases. Germline V lookup: CDR1 MNHNY, CDR2 SVGAGI (reference sequence). V was pared by 4 bases and J by 3 bases, with 5 bases of the junction left unmatched. The length of the CDR3 is 15 residues.